This T cell receptor beta chain was recovered during a study of monozygotic twins with inflammatory bowel disease. Via template switching, UMIs carrying a 6-nucleotide sample barcode were introduced. TCRdb reanalyzed the 5' RACE reads, giving one entry per CDR3 protein sequence and no DNA. Listed are 150,000 to 200,000 distinct CDR3 sequences; just under 7.5% falls within the top ten. Of note for this clonotype: Its antigen is unknown.

General observations from the study: Among IBD patients, TCRbeta diversity (inverse Simpson) was lower than in healthy co-twins. A distinction between different T cell subtypes was not possible.

Germline CDR1 and CDR2: MNHEY and SVGAGI. This CDR3 contains 15 residues. The rearrangement uses TRBV6-5 and TRBJ1-2. The source of this sequence is a human donor with ulcerative colitis or Crohn's disease, or a healthy co-twin of an affected twin (not recorded which). Sequenced sample: blood. CDR3 loop: CASSYGIGENYGYTF.